This TCR beta chain emerged from a study of blood T cells in healthy people across ages (dated by TCRdb to between 2014 and 2016). The study in broad terms: In model experiments, template switching captured about one uniquely barcoded TCR beta cDNA molecule for every two T cells. Four age groups were formed from the donors: young (average 16 years), middle-aged (approximately 42), aged (62) and long-lived (approximately 78). To avoid experimental bias, donors of different ages were distributed randomly across sequencing lanes. For two donors (one aged 18 to 30 and one aged 80 or older), the study analyzed two additional independent replicas of 1 million unique cDNA reads from the same blood draw. The study measured age-related changes in TCR beta repertoire diversity using deep sequencing normalized with unique cDNA molecular identifiers.

The roughly 38 donors, aged about 6 to 95 years, were systemically healthy Caucasian individuals from Russia. Each donor gave ten milliliters of peripheral blood, collected into EDTA-treated Vacutainer tubes. Ficoll-Paque density-gradient centrifugation was used to isolate PBMCs, with at least 6 million obtained per sample. Total RNA was extracted from PBMCs with Trizol reagent, with at least 5 micrograms obtained per sample. The percentages of naive CD45RAhigh/CD27high T cells were determined by flow cytometry on a PBMC aliquot from every donor. A remark on this clonotype: Its antigen is still unknown. One base away there is no much larger clone; base qualities are not given.

V gives up 4 bases and J gives up 2 bases, and the segment between their germline ends measures 20 bases. The CDR3 covers 16 residues, taking in both the cysteine and the phenylalanine. Only the CDR3 DNA stays, 48 bases, in frame from base 1. As encoded in the germline V gene (reference sequence), CDR1 is DFQATT while CDR2 is SNEGSKA. Libraries were built with 5' RACE. The run used an Illumina HiSeq 2500. A second PCR of roughly 7 to 11 cycles was performed with a sample-barcoded 5' primer and a J-beta primer mix. A template-switch 5' adaptor carrying 12 random nucleotides introduced a unique molecular identifier onto each TCR beta cDNA molecule. Each sample yielded at least 2.5 million CDR3-containing paired-end reads. First-strand cDNA was synthesized from all RNA with the Mint cDNA synthesis kit, primed by a TRBC-specific oligonucleotide. After uracil-DNA glycosylase treatment, a first 18-cycle PCR used universal primers M1SS and BC2_uni_R on all cDNA. Regarding the original processing steps: Each sample was normalized by randomly selecting 1 million high-quality reads, each carrying a distinct molecular identifier. Instead of being binned into consensus sequences, reads with shared molecular identifiers were discarded. MiTCR, with a Q25 quality threshold and the strictest error-elimination algorithm, was used for CDR3 identification, clonotype clustering and error correction. A nonparametric unseen species model with Euler transformation was used to estimate lower-bound total TCR beta diversity. TCRdb passed the public sequencing reads through fastp at Q25 and MiXCR, retaining productive beta sequences. Every entry covers one CDR3 protein and lists the most common genes and DNA from its rows. V and J calls and clone size were set by TCRdb, not the authors. The sample table contains about 900,000 distinct CDR3 sequences; only one count was recorded for less than 80% of them. Of the sample, 25% to 35% falls within the top ten clones.

Paper-wide results and their limitations: The percentage of naive T cells measured by flow cytometry correlated strongly with observed TCR beta diversity. Estimates of total diversity based on one million sequenced T cells were regarded as lower bounds and as underestimates. Compared with the aged group, more naive CD4+ T cells, fewer expanded clones and increased TCR diversity were shown by the long-lived group, suggesting age selection. Conclusive comparison of naive and antigen-experienced compartments was prevented by the profiling of bulk unsorted PBMCs. The CMV infection status of donors was not known, potentially confounding age-related changes in expanded clonotypes. As age increased, observed TCR beta diversity per million T cells dropped in a roughly linear way, and a significant reduction was already evident by age about 36.

Sequences were obtained from blood. The chain uses TRBV20-1 and TRBJ2-5; the D segment may tentatively be TRBD1 or TRBD2, each giving 5 matched bases. The receptor comes from a man aged 25 to 40 in good health. The sequenced DNA is TGCAGTGCTAACCCGGGGACGGGGTTTAGGCAAGAGACCCAGTACTTC. This yields the protein CSANPGTGFRQETQYF.